What follows are 17 T cell receptor beta chains derived from one specimen sequenced in a study of T cells in localized non-small cell lung cancer. The method was immunoSEQ multiplex PCR; TCRdb's version includes in-frame clones alone and lacks a portion of them. The sample records 1,300 to 1,500 clones, 26% being singletons. This specimen was lung tumor tissue, taken before any cancer treatment. These receptors were taken from a man aged 35-69 years with stage II lung adenocarcinoma.

V gene TRBV5-1 combines with J gene TRBJ1-1; 11 nucleotides align to TRBD1. The CDR3 extends over 16 amino acids. The J segment lost 5 bases and the V segment lost 0 bases, leaving 6 bases of the junction unmatched. Germline lookup yields CDR1 SGHRS and CDR2 YFSETQ. The CDR3: CASSLGLRDRGTEAFF. CDR3 DNA: TGCGCCAGCAGCTTGGGCCTCCGGGACAGGGGGACTGAAGCTTTCTTT.

This clone was counted a few times. The chain carries TRBV19 and TRBJ2-3; 7 bases agree with TRBD1. CDR3 length: 14 amino acids. Germline loops: CDR1 LNHDA, CDR2 SQIVND (reference sequence). Trimming took 4 bases from V and 3 from J; bases not matched to a gene: 4. CDR3 in amino acids: CASSKGDSTDTQYF. In DNA, the CDR3 is TGTGCCAGTAGTAAGGGGGACAGTACAGATACGCAGTATTTT. The full variable domain, with the rest looked up from reference TRBV19 and TRBJ2-3, is DGGITQSPKYLFRKEGQNVTLSCEQNLNHDAMYWYRQDPGQGLRLIYYSQIVNDFQKGDIAEGYSVSREKKESFPLTVTSAQKNPTAFYLCASSKGDSTDTQYFGPGTRLTVL.

This clone occurred a few times. The V call is TRBV11-3, the J call TRBJ2-1; D is unclear. V was trimmed by 1 base and J by 8 bases, leaving 12 bases between them. The CDR3 totals 14 residues. In germline, CDR1 is SGHNT, CDR2 YENEEA. As DNA, the CDR3 is TGTGCCAGCAGCTTAGTGGCCTCGGCTGATGAGCAGTTCTTC. Its translation: CASSLVASADEQFF.

In its sample, this clone ranks as medium-sized. This chain connects TRBV11-3 to TRBJ2-7; 9 bases agree with TRBD1. J was trimmed by 4 bases and V by 5 bases; bases with no gene match: 6. The length of the CDR3 is 14 residues. From germline, CDR1 is SGHNT and CDR2 YENEEA. CDR3 sequence: CASSRTGVNYEQYF. In nucleotides, the CDR3 is TGTGCCAGCAGCCGGACAGGGGTTAATTACGAGCAGTACTTC.

The chain links TRBV11-3 to TRBJ2-1, with 7 bases aligning to TRBD2. Looked up from germline, CDR1 is SGHNT and CDR2 is YENEEA. CDR3 length equals 15 residues. The V gene end was trimmed by 2 bases and the J gene end by 5 bases; junction bases not matched to a gene: 6. CDR3 bases: TGTGCCAGCAGCTTATCCGGGGAGGGAGACAATGAGCAGTTCTTC. Translating gives CASSLSGEGDNEQFF.

Sample share makes this clone large (0.1 to 1%). The chain couples TRBV11-3 to TRBJ1-1; 9 bases match TRBD1. This CDR3 spans 16 amino acids. V dropped 5 bases and J dropped 8; count of bases not matched to a gene: 15. Germline CDR1 reads SGHNT; CDR2 reads YENEEA. CDR3 bases: TGTGCCAGCAGCCCACAGGGGGCCTCAGCCCTCGAAGAAGCTTTCTTT. The encoded protein is CASSPQGASALEEAFF.

There are a few counts of this clone. The chain employs TRBV11-3 and TRBJ2-2; TRBD1 might be the D (6 bases). V gave up 5 bases and J gave up 1 base, with 11 bases separating them. The germline gives CDR1 SGHNT, CDR2 YENEEA. The CDR3 extends over 15 amino acids. CDR3 loop: CASSAPGQNTGELFF. CDR3 coding DNA: TGTGCCAGCAGCGCCCCGGGACAGAACACCGGGGAGCTGTTTTTT.

This clone was seen only a few times. The V gene is TRBV11-3, the J gene TRBJ2-5; maybe TRBD1 (6 bases). The germline V gene has CDR1 SGHNT and CDR2 YENEEA. Trimming shortened V by 6 bases and J by 4 bases, and 15 bases separated the two germline ends. CDR3 length equals 14 residues. Written as DNA, the CDR3 is TGTGCCAGCAGTAGGGGGTACCGAGGAGAGACCCAGTACTTC. This translates into CASSRGYRGETQYF.

This clone showed up just a few times. This chain links TRBV11-3 with TRBJ1-2, with D unresolved. The CDR3 sequence is 16 residues long. The V gene lost 7 bases and the J gene lost 0 bases, with 18 bases spanning the gap. Germline-derived CDR1 and CDR2 are SGHNT and YENEEA. The CDR3 reads CASTIFYEQTNYGYTF. The CDR3 coding sequence is TGTGCCAGCACAATTTTCTATGAACAGACTAACTATGGCTACACCTTC.

The chain joins TRBV5-1 to TRBJ2-6; 9 bases are a match to TRBD1. The CDR3 runs 18 residues. CDR1 is SGHRS, CDR2 YFSETQ, per germline. V was clipped by 3 bases and J by 4 bases; unmatched bases: 11. The CDR3 DNA reads TGCGCCAGCAGCTGGCCGGGACAGGGTGGAGAAGGGGCCAACGTCCTGACTTTC. Amino acids: CASSWPGQGGEGANVLTF.

This chain joins TRBV18 and TRBJ1-5, with a weak D call TRBD1 (5 bases). Between the trimmed V and J ends, which lost 3 bases and 3 bases, there was a span of 9 bases. CDR3 length equals 14 residues. CDR1 and CDR2 (germline): KGHSH, LQKENI. The CDR3 protein is CASSPGQFNQPQHF. The CDR3 DNA is TGTGCCAGCTCACCGGGGCAGTTCAATCAGCCCCAGCATTTT.

The chain joins TRBV6-8 to TRBJ2-2; D is undetermined. From germline, CDR1 is MNHGY and CDR2 SAAAGT. With 3 bases removed from V and 0 bases from J, the gap between germline ends came to 8 bases. The CDR3 is made up of 15 amino acids. CDR3 nucleotide sequence: TGTGCCAGCAGTTATACTGCAGCGAACACCGGGGAGCTGTTTTTT. Translating gives CASSYTAANTGELFF.

V is TRBV19 and J is TRBJ1-6, with TRBD1 matching over 8 bases. This CDR3 has 15 residues. V dropped 6 bases and J dropped 9; count of bases not matched to a gene: 10. CDR1 LNHDA and CDR2 SQIVND come from the germline V gene (reference sequence). The CDR3 bases are TGTGCCAGTAGCCCCGACAGGGGATTAGGTTCACCCCTCCACTTT. Translation: CASSPDRGLGSPLHF.

This chain joins TRBV11-3 and TRBJ1-5; D is undetermined. Germline V gene sequence: CDR1 SGHNT, CDR2 YENEEA. V was trimmed by 0 bases and J by 3 bases, leaving 6 bases between them. The CDR3 has 14 residues. In DNA form, the CDR3 reads TGTGCCAGCAGCTTAGACAGCCCCAATCAGCCCCAGCATTTT. As protein: CASSLDSPNQPQHF.

CDR3: CASVLAGTIGRLSTDTQYF. In DNA form, the CDR3 reads TGTGCTAGTGTCCTAGCCGGGACAATCGGCCGTCTTAGCACAGATACGCAGTATTTT. This rearrangement joins TRBV12-5 to TRBJ2-3; a possible D gene is TRBD1 (6 bases). The germline V gene has CDR1 LGHNT and CDR2 FRNRAP. V lost 7 bases and J 0 bases, leaving 26 bases between the germline ends. The CDR3 runs to 19 residues.

The V gene is TRBV10-2, the J gene TRBJ2-1, with TRBD1 identical over 7 bases. The germline V gene has CDR1 WSHSY and CDR2 SAAADI. CDR3 length: 16 amino acids. The ends lost 0 bases at V and 3 bases at J; junction bases unmatched: 5. The CDR3 nucleotides are TGCGCCAGCAGTGAGTCAAGGACAGGATACTACAATGAGCAGTTCTTC. Translating gives CASSESRTGYYNEQFF.

The rearrangement uses TRBV19 and TRBJ1-1; TRBD1 might be the D (5 bases). CDR1 and CDR2 (germline): LNHDA, SQIVND (reference sequence). This CDR3 is built from 15 residues. V was shortened by 7 bases and J by 1 base, with 16 bases between the two germline ends. The CDR3 DNA reads TGTGCCAGTACCCTAGTGGGGACGGCGAACACTGAAGCTTTCTTT. This translates into CASTLVGTANTEAFF.